This paragraph covers one T cell receptor beta chain sequence. What this receptor recognizes is not known. The record has no base qualities; no much larger clone is one base away. Stable Graves' hyperthyroidism was defined as no progression to ophthalmopathy during 18 months of follow-up. The hyperthyroidism patients were between 18 and 65 years old and newly diagnosed, with a disease duration of less than 2 months. Patients with uncontrolled infections, other autoimmune diseases, pregnancy or lactation were excluded. Diagnoses were based on clinical symptoms, serum thyroxine and TRAb, thyroid ultrasound and orbital computed tomography. PBMCs were separated from 7.5 to 10 ml of fresh peripheral blood using Ficoll-Paque density gradient centrifugation. Total RNA was extracted with Trizol reagent, and quality was checked on an Agilent 2100 Bioanalyzer. These data belong to a study of T cells in Graves' hyperthyroidism and ophthalmopathy (dated by TCRdb to between 2018 and 2021). Regarding the study in general: Peripheral blood samples were taken at initial diagnosis, before any treatment was given. TCR V-J signatures able to tell the groups apart were searched for in a discovery cohort of 95 or so patients, of whom 43 had Graves' ophthalmopathy and 57 had stable Graves' hyperthyroidism. Prospective prediction of ophthalmopathy was tested in an independent validation cohort of some 20 hyperthyroidism patients and 15 to 17 patients who later progressed to ophthalmopathy. The 75 to 100 discovery patients were randomly divided into training and test sets at a 7:3 ratio. Thyroid tissue and blood T-cell repertoires from about six Graves' hyperthyroidism patients were also compared in the study. Following sampling, methimazole starting at 30 mg daily was given to hyperthyroidism patients, and high-dose intravenous methylprednisolone was given to ophthalmopathy patients. TCR Vbeta CDR3 sequencing of 120 to 150 peripheral blood samples (43 ophthalmopathy, 75 hyperthyroidism and roughly 17 progressor patients) is reported in the paper.

V ends up 3 bases short and J 5 bases short, with an unmatched junction base count of 6. From a lookup of the germline V gene, CDR1 and CDR2 are SGHTA and FQGNSA. From the cysteine through the phenylalanine, the CDR3 covers 15 amino acids. The entry retains the CDR3 DNA only, 45 bases that are in frame from base 1. The TCR beta CDR3 regions were amplified from RNA transcripts. For the first round of RT-PCR on the TCR CDR3, the HTBI primer set was used together with the Qiagen OneStep RT-PCR kit. Libraries were constructed in a second round of multiplex PCR, after which size selection and purification were performed. Paired-end sequencing of the libraries was performed with 100 bp reads on an Illumina HiSeq2000. The authors processed their data as follows. Raw data were processed with SOAPnuke, discarding reads with adapters, uncalled bases, mean Phred below 15, or no exact constant-primer or identifier match. High-quality paired reads were merged with COPE v1.2.5, and unique nucleotide sequences were defined as clonotypes. MiTCR v1.1 was used to align clonotypes to the IMGT TRBV, TRBD and TRBJ reference segments. Only V-J combinations with frequency above 0.0001, covering about 99% of repertoires, were analysed. A TCS score was defined as the ratio of F50 (clonal expansion) to E x V (chaos), with BLOSUM62-based TCRdist applied between CDR3 peptides within each V-J. Welch's t-statistics and random forest reduced around 520 V-J features to around 14, which were used in a naive Bayes classifier (R e1071). TCRdb trimmed public reads at Q25 via fastp, called clones via MiXCR and kept in-frame beta chains. Duplicate CDR3 protein sequences are folded into a single record with the most common DNA and genes. V and J calls and clone size were set by TCRdb, not the authors. Within this sample are about 560,000 distinct CDR3 sequences, with 16% of them counted one time only. The ten biggest clones cover around 18% of the sample.

Findings and caveats that apply to the study as a whole: No statistical method was used to fix the sample size in advance, and group allocation was not hidden from the investigators. A 13 V-J signature model separated ophthalmopathy from stable hyperthyroidism, with around 88% sensitivity and roughly 84% specificity in cross-validation and 80%/75% in testing. In validation, the model predicted progression to ophthalmopathy with 60% to 71% sensitivity and less than 80% specificity, a median of 6.5 months before onset. Most expanded thyroid clonotypes (frequency above 0.001) were also found in blood, which suggests that blood repertoires may mirror thyroid immune responses.

The sequence joins TRBV7-2 to TRBJ2-1; TRBD2 agrees with 8 junctional bases. This TCR was recovered from a woman in her late teens or twenties with Graves' hyperthyroidism. Sequenced material: blood. The DNA reads TGTGCCAGCAGCTTCGGGGGGGCTCGCGACAATGAGCAGTTCTTC. It specifies CASSFGGARDNEQFF.